The following is a T cell receptor (beta chain) sequence with its context. This specimen comes from a study of cytomegalovirus exposure and HLA in healthy donors. 60 Vbeta and 13 Jbeta primers were used in PCR. Sequencing used immunoSEQ multiplex PCR; TCRdb keeps in-frame clones, though not all of them. The sample consists of about 120,000 clones, 77% of them appearing once. Between the trimmed V and J ends, which lost 2 bases and 7 bases, there was a span of 8 bases. Germline-derived CDR1 and CDR2 are SQVTM and ANQGSEA. There are 12 residues in the CDR3. The chain joins TRBV29-1 to TRBJ2-2; TRBD2 might be the D (5 bases). The sequenced sample was PBMCs. This TCR derives from a male donor in good health and CMV-seropositive. This chain's CDR3 is CSVEPGGGELFF. CDR3 nucleotide sequence: TGCAGCGTTGAACCCGGAGGCGGGGAGCTGTTTTTT.